The 4 T cell receptor beta chains below were found in one sample sequenced in a study of cytomegalovirus exposure and HLA in healthy donors. PCR involved 60 Vbeta and 13 Jbeta primers. The data were produced by immunoSEQ multiplex PCR, yet TCRdb's version contains in-frame clones alone and is incomplete. The sample holds 210,000 or so clones, 60% to 85% seen once. The sample taken for sequencing was PBMCs. Every receptor here comes from a middle-aged man in good health and CMV-seronegative.

The rearrangement joins TRBV5-1 to TRBJ2-7; 7 nucleotides match TRBD2. The junction had 10 bases not matched to a gene; V was cut back by 4 bases and J by 3 bases. From germline, CDR1 is SGHRS and CDR2 YFSETQ. The CDR3 runs to 15 residues. In DNA form, the CDR3 reads TGCGCCAGCAGCACTGTCGGGGGGAGAGTCTACGAGCAGTACTTC. Its translation: CASSTVGGRVYEQYF.

This sequence joins TRBV6-1 and TRBJ2-7; D is unresolved. This CDR3 has 12 residues. The germline V gene has CDR1 MNHNS and CDR2 SASEGT. With 7 bases removed from V and 1 base from J, the gap between germline ends came to 8 bases. CDR3 residues: CASNADSYEQYF. CDR3 nucleotide sequence: TGTGCCAGCAACGCAGATTCCTACGAGCAGTACTTC.

The chain recombines TRBV9 with TRBJ1-2; a possible D gene is TRBD1 (5 bases). The germline V gene has CDR1 SGDLS and CDR2 YYNGEE. CDR3 length equals 17 residues. Deletions cut 1 base from V and 2 bases from J, with 18 bases between. CDR3 in amino acids: CASSVSTRRGANYGYTF. The CDR3 DNA reads as TGTGCCAGCAGCGTATCGACAAGGAGGGGCGCGAACTATGGCTACACCTTC.

The rearrangement uses TRBV10-2 and TRBJ1-1, with 8 bases aligning to TRBD1. In germline, CDR1 is WSHSY, CDR2 SAAADI. The CDR3 is made up of 14 amino acids. The junction had 4 bases not matched to a gene; V was cut back by 6 bases and J by 1 base. The CDR3 spells CASRLTGGNTEAFF. CDR3 nucleotide sequence: TGCGCCAGCAGACTCACAGGGGGGAACACTGAAGCTTTCTTT.